Detailed here is one T cell receptor (beta chain). Its target is unknown. The data were obtained in a study of cytomegalovirus exposure and HLA in healthy donors. Broader study findings: Reported results showed that the classifier diagnosed cytomegalovirus status with high specificity and sensitivity. Clusters of TCRs from the first cohort tended to co-occur in the roughly 120 validation repertoires (as a later analysis found). The majority of TCR sequences were rare, yet some public TCRs appeared in many donors. Testing in vitro showed three CMV-associated chains specific for CMV antigens.

Libraries were prepared by immunoSEQ multiplex PCR; TCRdb keeps only in-frame clonotypes and omits some of them. The data hold some 110,000 clones, with roughly 88% observed a single time. In germline, CDR1 is PRHDT, CDR2 FYEKMQ (reference sequence). Between the trimmed V and J ends, which lost 2 bases and 2 bases, there was a span of 6 bases. This CDR3 spans 14 amino acids. The sequenced sample was PBMCs. The chain couples TRBV13 to TRBJ1-4; perhaps TRBD1 as D (5 bases). The TCR comes from a young man in good health and CMV-seronegative. The CDR3 DNA is TGTGCCAGCAGCTTACCAGGGACTAATGAAAAACTGTTTTTT. This encodes CASSLPGTNEKLFF.